This TCR beta chain was sequenced during a study of human T cells and chemical hapten exposure. In the study overall: Upper-back patch tests with 0.01% DPC were read at 6 days.

The CDR3 is 13 amino acids. Germline V gene data show CDR1 as MNHNY and CDR2 as SVGAGI (reference sequence). The V and J ends lost 0 bases and 3 bases respectively, with 6 bases between them. Time point here: patch test 3, about 24 weeks after DPC sensitization. Documented treatment: therapeutic diphenylcyclopropenone sensitization with weekly scalp DPC. Every donor had alopecia and was 18 to 70 years old; all were suitable for DPC. Before extraction, the whole blood was not fractionated, and total RNA was taken from it. TCRdb re-analysed the RACE reads in MiXCR, keeping a single row per CDR3 protein. The table includes 190,000 or so distinct CDR3 sequences, around 23% detected once.

The sample here was whole blood, taken in connection with sensitization to the hapten diphenylcyclopropenone (DPC). The receptor's source is a woman between 40 and 55 years old with alopecia areata. Some clones in this sample may be carry-over from other donors' samples. This chain links TRBV6-6 with TRBJ2-7, with D uncertain. CDR3 in amino acids: CASSYSPSYEQYF. The CDR3, as DNA: TGTGCCAGCAGTTACTCGCCCAGCTACGAGCAGTACTTC.